A selection of T cell receptor beta chains follows, all from one sample in a study of T cell responses to AZD1222 COVID-19 vaccine. TCRdb's table, derived via immunoSEQ multiplex PCR, lists solely in-frame clones and lacks some. The sample lists more than 110,000 clones, approximately 86% occurring once. This material consisted of peripheral blood, taken on day 0 of AZD1222 vaccination. The receptors stem from an adult in good health. Both conserved end residues are part of each CDR3. Fields, in order: J gene, V gene, D gene, clone size, CDR3 DNA, CDR3 protein. D genes are given only for firm matches. Size is omitted from some rows. Given values are once, few, many or a class for expanded clones.

TRBJ2-1 | TRBV6-5 | TRBD2 | NA | TGTGCCACCAACCGGGGCGGGAGGGAGCAGTTCTTC | CATNRGGREQFF
TRBJ2-1 | TRBV11-2 | NA | NA | TGTGCCAGCAGCTCCAAACCGGGAAGCAATGAGCAGTTCTTC | CASSSKPGSNEQFF
TRBJ1-1 | TRBV28 | NA | NA | TGTGCCACCTTGGAAGATTTTGACCACATGAACACTGAAGCTTTCTTT | CATLEDFDHMNTEAFF
TRBJ2-2 | TRBV11-2 | NA | NA | TGTGCCAGCAGCTCGCTTAGAACCGGGGAGCTGTTTTTT | CASSSLRTGELFF
TRBJ2-1 | TRBV7-6 | TRBD2 | NA | TGTGCCAGCAGCCCAGTTATACTAGCGGGAGAGAGTTCCTACAATGAGCAGTTCTTC | CASSPVILAGESSYNEQFF
TRBJ2-1 | TRBV5-1 | NA | NA | TGCGCCAGCAGCTTGGGGCAGGGTATAGGCTACAATGAGCAGTTCTTC | CASSLGQGIGYNEQFF
TRBJ2-1 | TRBV5-1 | NA | few | TGCGCCAGCGTCGGATTGGTGGGATCGGGCAATGAGCAGTTCTTC | CASVGLVGSGNEQFF
TRBJ1-6 | TRBV27 | TRBD1 | NA | TGTGCCAGCAGTTCCACCGGGACAGGGGGCTTAAGCTCCTATAATTCACCCCTCCACTTT | CASSSTGTGGLSSYNSPLHF
TRBJ1-6 | TRBV2 | TRBD1 | NA | TGTGCCAGCAGCATCTTGACAGGGGATTCACCCCTCCACTTT | CASSILTGDSPLHF
TRBJ2-5 | TRBV7-7 | NA | NA | TGTGCCAGCAGCCGACAAGACCAAGAGACCCAGTACTTC | CASSRQDQETQYF
TRBJ1-2 | TRBV6-2/TRBV6-3 | NA | NA | TGTGCCAGCAGGCCTACGACGGGAAGATATGGCTACACCTTC | CASRPTTGRYGYTF
TRBJ2-3 | TRBV2 | NA | NA | TGTGCCAGCAGTGAAGCGCCGCCTAACGCCGGAGAAGATACGCAGTATTTT | CASSEAPPNAGEDTQYF
TRBJ1-2 | TRBV10-3 | NA | NA | TGTGCCATCCAGGAACTTAACTATGGCTACACCTTC | CAIQELNYGYTF
TRBJ1-1 | TRBV6-2/TRBV6-3 | NA | NA | TGTGCCAGCAGTTTCCCCCGTGGGACTGAAGCTTTCTTT | CASSFPRGTEAFF
TRBJ2-1 | TRBV5-1 | NA | NA | TGCGCCAGCAGCTTGGCCGAAGGGATCAATGAGCAGTTCTTC | CASSLAEGINEQFF
TRBJ1-4 | TRBV7-9 | TRBD1 | NA | TGTGCCAGCAGCCTAGGACAGGGGAACGAAAAACTGTTTTTT | CASSLGQGNEKLFF
TRBJ1-4 | TRBV18 | NA | NA | TGTGCCAGCTCACTCGCCCTGACGAGTCCGAGTGAAAAACTGTTTTTT | CASSLALTSPSEKLFF
TRBJ1-5 | TRBV19 | NA | NA | TGTGCCAGTCCCCATCAGCCCCAGCATTTT | CASPHQPQHF
TRBJ2-2 | TRBV10-3 | NA | NA | TGTGCCATCAGTGAGTCGATTACTCTCCCGAACACCGGGGAGCTGTTTTTT | CAISESITLPNTGELFF
TRBJ1-1 | TRBV5-1 | NA | once | TGCGCCAGCAGCTTATCGTCTACCGGGACTCTGAACACTGAAGCTTTCTTT | CASSLSSTGTLNTEAFF
TRBJ2-2 | TRBV6-5 | NA | NA | TGTGCCAGCAGTTATGGCCAATCGGGCGGGGAGCTGTTTTTT | CASSYGQSGGELFF
TRBJ1-3 | TRBV3-1/TRBV3-2 | TRBD1 | NA | TGTGCCAGCTCCGAGACAGGGGGAGGAAACACCATATATTTT | CASSETGGGNTIYF
TRBJ2-5 | TRBV6-4 | TRBD2 | NA | TGTGCCAGCAGCGAGACCCCGGGAGGCCAAGAGACCCAGTACTTC | CASSETPGGQETQYF
TRBJ1-5 | TRBV5-1 | NA | NA | TGCGCCAGCAGCTGGCCGGGACATAGCAATCAGCCCCAGCATTTT | CASSWPGHSNQPQHF
TRBJ1-2 | TRBV29-1 | NA | NA | TGCAGCGTCCAAGGTCCGGGCTACACCTTC | CSVQGPGYTF
TRBJ2-5 | TRBV4-3 | NA | NA | TGCGCCAGCAGCCAATCAGACTCACATCACCGAGGGACCCAGTACTTC | CASSQSDSHHRGTQYF
TRBJ1-5 | TRBV19 | TRBD1 | NA | TGTGCCAGTAGCATCAACAGGGGTGTGCAGGATCAGCCCCAGCATTTT | CASSINRGVQDQPQHF
TRBJ2-7 | TRBV28 | NA | NA | TGTGCCAGCAGTGACGGTCCTACCTACGAGCAGTACTTC | CASSDGPTYEQYF
TRBJ1-6 | TRBV5-4 | NA | NA | TGTGCCAGCAGCTTGAGGCAGGGCCATAATTCACCCCTCCACTTT | CASSLRQGHNSPLHF
TRBJ2-2 | TRBV6-5 | NA | NA | TGTGCCAGCAGTTCTCTACAGGCGGGGAACACCGGGGAGCTGTTTTTT | CASSSLQAGNTGELFF
TRBJ2-2 | TRBV6-4 | NA | NA | TGTGCCAGCCCTCCGGGGTTCGGGGTCGGGGAGCTGTTTTTT | CASPPGFGVGELFF
TRBJ2-7 | TRBV6-5 | NA | NA | TGTGCCAGCAGTTACTCGACAGGCTGGGGCTACGAGCAGTACTTC | CASSYSTGWGYEQYF
TRBJ1-4 | TRBV3-1/TRBV3-2 | TRBD1 | NA | TGTGCCAGCAGCGGAACTAATAAGGGACAGGAGACCTCAACTAATGAAAAACTGTTTTTT | CASSGTNKGQETSTNEKLFF
TRBJ1-4 | TRBV5-6 | NA | NA | TGTGCCAGCAGCTTGGTGGGGGCTGGGGAAAAACTGTTTTTT | CASSLVGAGEKLFF
TRBJ2-1 | TRBV14 | NA | NA | TGTGCCAGCAGCCCACATACTACGACCCAATACAATGAGCAGTTCTTC | CASSPHTTTQYNEQFF
TRBJ2-2 | TRBV6-2/TRBV6-3 | NA | NA | TGTGCCAGCAGTAAAGATAGGGAGGTCGGGGAGCTGTTTTTT | CASSKDREVGELFF
TRBJ2-7 | TRBV7-2 | TRBD2 | once | TGTGCCAGCAGCACGGGACTACGCTCCTACGAGCAGTACTTC | CASSTGLRSYEQYF
TRBJ2-7 | TRBV11-3 | NA | once | TGTGCCAGCAGCGTTGCGACAGAAGGCGAGCAGTACTTC | CASSVATEGEQYF
TRBJ1-2 | TRBV20-1 | NA | NA | TGCAGTGCTAGTATAACAGCGATCCTCTATGGCTACACCTTC | CSASITAILYGYTF
TRBJ2-7 | TRBV23-1 | TRBD1 | once | TGCGCCAGCAGTCAATCGAGGACAGGGGGCCCCTACGAGCAGTACTTC | CASSQSRTGGPYEQYF